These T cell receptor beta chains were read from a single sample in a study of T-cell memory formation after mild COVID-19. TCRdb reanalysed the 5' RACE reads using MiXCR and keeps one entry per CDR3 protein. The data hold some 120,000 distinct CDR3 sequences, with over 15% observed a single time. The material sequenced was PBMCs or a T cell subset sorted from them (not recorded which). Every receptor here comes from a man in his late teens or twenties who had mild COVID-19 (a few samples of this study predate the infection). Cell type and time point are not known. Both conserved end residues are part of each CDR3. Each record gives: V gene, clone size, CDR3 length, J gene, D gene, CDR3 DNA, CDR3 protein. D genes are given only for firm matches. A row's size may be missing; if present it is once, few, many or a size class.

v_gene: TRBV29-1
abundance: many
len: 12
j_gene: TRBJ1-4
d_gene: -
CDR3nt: TGCAGCGTTGAGAGGGTTAATGAAAAACTGTTTTTT
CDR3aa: CSVERVNEKLFF

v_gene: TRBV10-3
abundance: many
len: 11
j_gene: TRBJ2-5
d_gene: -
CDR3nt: TGTGCCATCAGTGAGTCGGAGACCCAGTACTTC
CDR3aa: CAISESETQYF

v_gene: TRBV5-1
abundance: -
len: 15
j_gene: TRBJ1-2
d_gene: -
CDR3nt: TGCGCCAGCAGCTTGGGCGGGACGGAGGACTATGGCTACACCTTC
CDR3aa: CASSLGGTEDYGYTF

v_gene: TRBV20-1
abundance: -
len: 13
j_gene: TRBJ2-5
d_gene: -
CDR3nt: TGCAGTGCTAGAGTGGCAGGGAAAGAGACCCAGTACTTC
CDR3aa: CSARVAGKETQYF

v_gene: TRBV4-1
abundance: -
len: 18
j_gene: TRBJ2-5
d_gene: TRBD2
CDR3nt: TGCGCCAGCAGCCAAGATCGGGTAGCGGGGGGATATGGAGAGACCCAGTACTTC
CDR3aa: CASSQDRVAGGYGETQYF

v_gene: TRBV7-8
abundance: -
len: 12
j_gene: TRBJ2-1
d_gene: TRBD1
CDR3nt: TGTGCCAGCAGCCGAACAGGGGGTGAGCAGTTCTTC
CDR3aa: CASSRTGGEQFF

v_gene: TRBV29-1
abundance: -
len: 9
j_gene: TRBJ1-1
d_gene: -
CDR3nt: TGCAGCGTTGAGCTAAACCCTTTCTTT
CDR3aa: CSVELNPFF

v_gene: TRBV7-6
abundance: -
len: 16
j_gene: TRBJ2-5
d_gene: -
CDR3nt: TGTGCCAGCAGCCAGGGACCTATTCCACCCCCCCAGACCCAGTACTTC
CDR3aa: CASSQGPIPPPQTQYF

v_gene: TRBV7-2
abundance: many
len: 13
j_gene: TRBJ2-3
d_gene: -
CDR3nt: TGTGCCAGCAGCTTTCCCCCGGCCGATACGCAGTATTTT
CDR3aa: CASSFPPADTQYF

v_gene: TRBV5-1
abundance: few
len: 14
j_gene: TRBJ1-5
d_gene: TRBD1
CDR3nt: TGCGCCAGCAGCCAACAGGGGGCCGATCAGCCCCAGCATTTT
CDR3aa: CASSQQGADQPQHF

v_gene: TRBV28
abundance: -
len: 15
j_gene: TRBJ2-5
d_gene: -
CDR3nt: TGTGCCAGCACGGTTCCAGGGGGACTCCAAGAGACCCAGTACTTC
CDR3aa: CASTVPGGLQETQYF

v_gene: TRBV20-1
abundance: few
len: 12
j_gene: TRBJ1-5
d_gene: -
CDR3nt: TGCAGTGCTAGAGCTAACAATCAGCCCCAGCATTTT
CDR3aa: CSARANNQPQHF

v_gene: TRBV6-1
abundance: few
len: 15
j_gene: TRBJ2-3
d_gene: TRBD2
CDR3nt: TGTGCCTCTCAGGGCGGGACTAGCGGGGGATATACGCAGTATTTT
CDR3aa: CASQGGTSGGYTQYF

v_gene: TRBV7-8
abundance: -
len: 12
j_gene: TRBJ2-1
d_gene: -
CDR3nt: TGTGCCAGCAGAGAGGGAACTGGTGAGCAGTTCTTC
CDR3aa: CASREGTGEQFF

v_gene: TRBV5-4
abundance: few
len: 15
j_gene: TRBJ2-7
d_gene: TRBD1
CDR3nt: TGTGCCAGCACCCAAGGACAGGGCGGCTCCTACGAGCAGTACTTC
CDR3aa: CASTQGQGGSYEQYF

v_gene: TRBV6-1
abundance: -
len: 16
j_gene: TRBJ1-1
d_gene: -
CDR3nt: TGTGCCAGCAGTGAAGCGTATGGGATACAGGCTGCGAGGGGGATCTTT
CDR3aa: CASSEAYGIQAARGIF

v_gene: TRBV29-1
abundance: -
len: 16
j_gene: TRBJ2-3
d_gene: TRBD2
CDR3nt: TGCAGCGTTGATATGACTAGCGGGGGGGCAGGGGATACGCAGTATTTT
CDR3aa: CSVDMTSGGAGDTQYF

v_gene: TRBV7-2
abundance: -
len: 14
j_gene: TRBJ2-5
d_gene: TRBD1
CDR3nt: TGTGCCAGCAGCTTAGGACAGGGGTCTCAGACCCAGTACTTC
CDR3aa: CASSLGQGSQTQYF

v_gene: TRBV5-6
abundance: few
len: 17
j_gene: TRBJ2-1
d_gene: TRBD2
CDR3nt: TGTGCCAGCAGCAAATTGGGTAGCGGGGGGGCCAGGAATGAGCAGTTCTTC
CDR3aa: CASSKLGSGGARNEQFF

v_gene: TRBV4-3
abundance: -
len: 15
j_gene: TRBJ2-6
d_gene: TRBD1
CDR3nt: TGCGCCAGCAGCCAGAGAGATACAGGGGTCAACGTCCTGACTTTC
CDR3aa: CASSQRDTGVNVLTF

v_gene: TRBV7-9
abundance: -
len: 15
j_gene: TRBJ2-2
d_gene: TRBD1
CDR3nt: TGTGCCAGCAGCTTTTCCAGGGGGCATACCGGGGAGCTGTTTTTT
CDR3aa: CASSFSRGHTGELFF

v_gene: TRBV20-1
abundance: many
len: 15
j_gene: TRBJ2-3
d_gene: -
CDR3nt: TGCAGTGCTAGAGAGCGGGCTGAGTGGACAGATACGCAGTATTTT
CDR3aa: CSARERAEWTDTQYF

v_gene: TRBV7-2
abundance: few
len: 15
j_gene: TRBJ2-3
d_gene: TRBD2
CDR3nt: TGTGCCAGCAGCCCCCGTAGTAGCGGGGTAGATACGCAGTATTTT
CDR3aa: CASSPRSSGVDTQYF

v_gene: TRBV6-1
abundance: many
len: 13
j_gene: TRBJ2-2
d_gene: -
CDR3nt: TGTGCCAGCAGTGAACCAAACACCGGGGAGCTGTTTTTT
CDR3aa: CASSEPNTGELFF

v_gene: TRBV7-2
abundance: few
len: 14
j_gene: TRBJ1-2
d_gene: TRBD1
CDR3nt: TGTGCCAGCAGCTACAGGGGGCGAGGATATGGCTACACCTTC
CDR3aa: CASSYRGRGYGYTF

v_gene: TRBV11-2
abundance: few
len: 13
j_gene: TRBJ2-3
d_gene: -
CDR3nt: TGTGCCAGCAGCTTAGACAGGGGAGATACGCAGTATTTT
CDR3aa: CASSLDRGDTQYF

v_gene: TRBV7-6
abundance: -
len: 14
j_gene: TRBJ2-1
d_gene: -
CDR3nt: TGTGCCAGCAGCTTGGGGGGGCAGCGGGGTGAGCAGTTCTTC
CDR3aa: CASSLGGQRGEQFF

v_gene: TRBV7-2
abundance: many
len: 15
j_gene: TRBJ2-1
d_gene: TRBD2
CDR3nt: TGTGCCAGCGCCCGCGGGGGGGCCTCCTACAATGAGCAGTTCTTC
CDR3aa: CASARGGASYNEQFF

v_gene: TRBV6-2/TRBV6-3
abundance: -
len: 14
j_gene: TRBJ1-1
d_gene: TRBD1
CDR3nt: TGTGCCAGCAGTTACAGGGGGCGCGGAGCTGAAGCTTTCTTT
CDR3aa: CASSYRGRGAEAFF

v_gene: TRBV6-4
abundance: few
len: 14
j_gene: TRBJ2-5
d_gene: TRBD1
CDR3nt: TGTGCCAGTACGACACAGGGGGCTTTAGAGACCCAGTACTTC
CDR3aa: CASTTQGALETQYF

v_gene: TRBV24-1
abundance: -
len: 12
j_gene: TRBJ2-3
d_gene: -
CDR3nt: TGTGCCACCAGTGATTTGGCAGATACGCAGTATTTT
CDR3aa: CATSDLADTQYF

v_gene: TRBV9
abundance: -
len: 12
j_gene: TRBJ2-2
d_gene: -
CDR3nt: TGTGCCAGCAGCGTAGAAGCCGGGGAGCTGTTTTTT
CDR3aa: CASSVEAGELFF

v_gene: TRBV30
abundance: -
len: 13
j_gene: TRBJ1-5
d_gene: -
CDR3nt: TGTGCCTGGGGGCTCATGGGAGATCAGCCCCAGCATTTT
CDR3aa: CAWGLMGDQPQHF

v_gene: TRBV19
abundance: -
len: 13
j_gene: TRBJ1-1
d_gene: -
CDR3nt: TGTGCCAGTACCTATCGACGGTGGACTGAAGCTTTCTTT
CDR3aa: CASTYRRWTEAFF

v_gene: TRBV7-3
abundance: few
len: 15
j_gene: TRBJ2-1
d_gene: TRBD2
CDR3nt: TGTGCCAGCAGCTCCAGAGCGGGGGGATACAATGAGCAGTTCTTC
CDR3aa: CASSSRAGGYNEQFF

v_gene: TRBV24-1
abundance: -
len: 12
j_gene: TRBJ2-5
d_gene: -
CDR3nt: TGTGCCACCAGTGACAGCTTAGAGACCCAGTACTTC
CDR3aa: CATSDSLETQYF

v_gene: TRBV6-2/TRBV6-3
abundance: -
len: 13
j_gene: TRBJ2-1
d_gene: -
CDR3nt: TGTGCCAGCAGTTACTCCTCGGGACGAGGAAAGTTCTTC
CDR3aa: CASSYSSGRGKFF

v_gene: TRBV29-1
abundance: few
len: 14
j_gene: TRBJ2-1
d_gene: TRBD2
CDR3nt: TGCAGCGTGGGGGGGGTAAGATCCTACAATGAGCAGTTCTTC
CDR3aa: CSVGGVRSYNEQFF

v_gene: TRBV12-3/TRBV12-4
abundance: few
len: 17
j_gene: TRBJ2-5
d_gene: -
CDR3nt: TGTGCCAGCAATTTGGGGACCGGGACAGTCGGGAGGGAGACCCAGTACTTC
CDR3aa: CASNLGTGTVGRETQYF

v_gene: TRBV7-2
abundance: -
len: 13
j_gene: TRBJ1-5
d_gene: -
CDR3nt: TGTGCCAGCAGCTTTACAAGGAATCAGCCCCAGCATTTT
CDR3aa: CASSFTRNQPQHF

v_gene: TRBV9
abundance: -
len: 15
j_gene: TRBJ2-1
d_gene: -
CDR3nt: TGTGCCAGCAGCGTAGGTGGAGGTTGGAGCAATGAGCAGTTCTTC
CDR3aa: CASSVGGGWSNEQFF

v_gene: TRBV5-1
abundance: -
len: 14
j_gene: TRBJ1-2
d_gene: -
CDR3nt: TGCGCCAGCAGCCTCGGGGCCCCTACTATGGGCTACACCTTC
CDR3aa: CASSLGAPTMGYTF

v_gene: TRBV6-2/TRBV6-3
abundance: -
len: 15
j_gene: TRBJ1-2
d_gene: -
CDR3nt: TGTGCCAGCAGTTACACCCCCGGGAGTAACTATGGCTACACCTTC
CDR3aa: CASSYTPGSNYGYTF

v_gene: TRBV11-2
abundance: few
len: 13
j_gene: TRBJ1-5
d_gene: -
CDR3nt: TGTGCCAGCAGCGGGGAGCAGTTGGAGCCCCAGCATTTT
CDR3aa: CASSGEQLEPQHF

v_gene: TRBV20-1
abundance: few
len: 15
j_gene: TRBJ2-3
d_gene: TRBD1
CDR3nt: TGCAGTGCTAGAACCTGGACAGGGGAGTCAGATACGCAGTATTTT
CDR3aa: CSARTWTGESDTQYF

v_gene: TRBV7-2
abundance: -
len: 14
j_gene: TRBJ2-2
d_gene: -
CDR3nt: TGTGCCAGCAGCTTAGTTGGGAACACCGGGGAGCTGTTTTTT
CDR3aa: CASSLVGNTGELFF

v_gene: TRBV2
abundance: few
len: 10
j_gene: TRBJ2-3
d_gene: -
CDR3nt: TGTGCCAGCAGGCACAATACGCAGTATTTT
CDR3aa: CASRHNTQYF

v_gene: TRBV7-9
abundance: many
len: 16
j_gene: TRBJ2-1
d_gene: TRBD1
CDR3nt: TGTGCCAGCAGCCCATCTTGGAGACAGGGGACCAATGAGCAGTTCTTC
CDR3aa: CASSPSWRQGTNEQFF

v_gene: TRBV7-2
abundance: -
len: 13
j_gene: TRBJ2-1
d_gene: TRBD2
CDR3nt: TGTGCCAGCACCTCGAGGGGAGGGAATGAGCAGTTCTTC
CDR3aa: CASTSRGGNEQFF

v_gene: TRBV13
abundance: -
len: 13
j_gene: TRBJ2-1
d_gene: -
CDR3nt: TGTGCCAGCAGCCCCGACTCCTACAATGAGCAGTTCTTC
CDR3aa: CASSPDSYNEQFF

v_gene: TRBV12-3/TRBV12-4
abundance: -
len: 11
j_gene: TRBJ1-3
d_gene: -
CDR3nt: TGTGCCAGCTTCACTGGAAACACCATATATTTT
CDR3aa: CASFTGNTIYF

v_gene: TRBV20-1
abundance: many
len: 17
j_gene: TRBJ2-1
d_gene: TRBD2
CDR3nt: TGCAGTGCTAGAGATCGAGAAATGGGGACTACCTACAATGAGCAGTTCTTC
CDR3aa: CSARDREMGTTYNEQFF

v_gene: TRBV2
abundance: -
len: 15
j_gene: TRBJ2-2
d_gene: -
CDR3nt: TGTGCCAGCAGTTTCGAGCCGGGGAGGACCGGGGAGCTGTTTTTT
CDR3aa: CASSFEPGRTGELFF

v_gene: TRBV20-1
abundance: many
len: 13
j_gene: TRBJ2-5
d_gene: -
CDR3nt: TGCAGTGCTAAGCGCCGGGGCGGGGAGACCCAGTACTTC
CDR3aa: CSAKRRGGETQYF

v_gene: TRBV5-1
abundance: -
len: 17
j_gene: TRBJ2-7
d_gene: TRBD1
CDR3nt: TGCGCCAGCAGCTTGGCCAACCCTGCCAGGGGGCGGTACGAGCAGTACTTC
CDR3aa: CASSLANPARGRYEQYF